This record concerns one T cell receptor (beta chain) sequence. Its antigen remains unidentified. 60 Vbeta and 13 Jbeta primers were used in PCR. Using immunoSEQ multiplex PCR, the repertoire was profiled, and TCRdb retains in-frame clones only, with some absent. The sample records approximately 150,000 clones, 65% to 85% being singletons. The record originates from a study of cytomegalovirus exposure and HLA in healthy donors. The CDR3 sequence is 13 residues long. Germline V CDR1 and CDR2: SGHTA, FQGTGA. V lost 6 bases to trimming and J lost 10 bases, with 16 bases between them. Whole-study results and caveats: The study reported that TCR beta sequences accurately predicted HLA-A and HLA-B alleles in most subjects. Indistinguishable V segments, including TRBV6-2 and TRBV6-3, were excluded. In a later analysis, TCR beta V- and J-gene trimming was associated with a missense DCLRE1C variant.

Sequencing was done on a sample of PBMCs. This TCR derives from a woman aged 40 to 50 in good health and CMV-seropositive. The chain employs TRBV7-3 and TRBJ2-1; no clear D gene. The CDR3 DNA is TGTGCCAGCAGGAGGTCCCCGAAGGTGGAGCAGTTCTTC. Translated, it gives CASRRSPKVEQFF.